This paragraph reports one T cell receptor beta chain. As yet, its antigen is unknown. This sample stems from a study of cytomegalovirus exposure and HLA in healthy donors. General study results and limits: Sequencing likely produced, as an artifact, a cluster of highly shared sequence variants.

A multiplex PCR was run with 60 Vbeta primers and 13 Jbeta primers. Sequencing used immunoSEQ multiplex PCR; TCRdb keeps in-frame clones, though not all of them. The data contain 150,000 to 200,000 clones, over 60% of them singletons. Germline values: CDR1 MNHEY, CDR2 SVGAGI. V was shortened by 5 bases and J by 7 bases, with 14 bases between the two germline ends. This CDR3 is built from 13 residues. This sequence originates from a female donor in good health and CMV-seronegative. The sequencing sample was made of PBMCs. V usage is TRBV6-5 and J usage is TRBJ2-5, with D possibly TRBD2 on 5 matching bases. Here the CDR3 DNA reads TGTGCCAGCAGTCGGGGTGTGAGAGGGACCCAGTACTTC. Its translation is CASSRGVRGTQYF.